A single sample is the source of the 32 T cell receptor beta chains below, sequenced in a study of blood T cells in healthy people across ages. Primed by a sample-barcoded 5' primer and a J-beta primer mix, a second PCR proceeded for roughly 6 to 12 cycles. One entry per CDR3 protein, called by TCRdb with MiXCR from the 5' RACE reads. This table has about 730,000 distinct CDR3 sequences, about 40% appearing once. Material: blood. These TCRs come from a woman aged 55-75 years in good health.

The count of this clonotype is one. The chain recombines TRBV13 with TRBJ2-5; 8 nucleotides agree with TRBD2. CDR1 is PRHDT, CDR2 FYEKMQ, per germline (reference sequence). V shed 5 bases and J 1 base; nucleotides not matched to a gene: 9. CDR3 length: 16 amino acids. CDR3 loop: CASSPRGGGTQETQYF. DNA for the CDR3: TGTGCCAGCAGCCCCCGGGGCGGGGGGACCCAAGAGACCCAGTACTTC.

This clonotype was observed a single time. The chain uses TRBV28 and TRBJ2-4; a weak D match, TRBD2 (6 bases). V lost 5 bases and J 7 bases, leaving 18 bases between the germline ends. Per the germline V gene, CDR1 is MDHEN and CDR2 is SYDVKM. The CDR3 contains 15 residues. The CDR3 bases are TGTGCCAGCAGTCCCGGGACTGGGGGTAGGAACATTCAGTACTTC. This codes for CASSPGTGGRNIQYF.

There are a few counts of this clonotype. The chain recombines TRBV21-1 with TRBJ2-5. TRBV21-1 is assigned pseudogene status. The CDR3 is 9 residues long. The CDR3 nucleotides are TGTGCCAGCGAGGTTCAGCAGTACTTC. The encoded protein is CASEVQQYF.

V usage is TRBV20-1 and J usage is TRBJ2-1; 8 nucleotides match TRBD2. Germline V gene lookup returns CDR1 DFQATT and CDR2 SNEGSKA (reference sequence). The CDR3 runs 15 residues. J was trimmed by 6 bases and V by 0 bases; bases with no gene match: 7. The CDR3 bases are TGCAGTGCTAGAGAGGAACGAGCGGGAGCCAATGAGCAGTTCTTC. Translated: CSAREERAGANEQFF.

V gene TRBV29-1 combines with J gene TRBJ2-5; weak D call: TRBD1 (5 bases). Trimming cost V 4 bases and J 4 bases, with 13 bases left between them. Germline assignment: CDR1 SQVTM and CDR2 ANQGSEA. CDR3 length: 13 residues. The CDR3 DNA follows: TGCAGCGTTGCCCCACCAGGGCGAGAGACCCAGTACTTC. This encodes CSVAPPGRETQYF.

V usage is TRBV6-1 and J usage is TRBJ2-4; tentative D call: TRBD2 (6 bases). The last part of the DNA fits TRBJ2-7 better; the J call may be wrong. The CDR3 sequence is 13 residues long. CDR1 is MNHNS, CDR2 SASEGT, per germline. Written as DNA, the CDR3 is TGTTCGGCGGTGCGGGGTAGATCCTACGAGCAGTACTTC. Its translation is CSAVRGRSYEQYF.

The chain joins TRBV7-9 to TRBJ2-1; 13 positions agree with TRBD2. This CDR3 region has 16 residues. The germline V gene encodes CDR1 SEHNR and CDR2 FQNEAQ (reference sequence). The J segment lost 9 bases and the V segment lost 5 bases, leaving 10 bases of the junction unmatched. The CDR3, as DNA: TGTGCCAGCAGCCCGGAACTAGCGGGAGGGCCGCGTGAGCAGTTCTTC. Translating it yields CASSPELAGGPREQFF.

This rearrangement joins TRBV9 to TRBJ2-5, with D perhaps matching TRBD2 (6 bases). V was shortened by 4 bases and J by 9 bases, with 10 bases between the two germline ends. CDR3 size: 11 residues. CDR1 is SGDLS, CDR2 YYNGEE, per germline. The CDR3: CASSTGEAQYF. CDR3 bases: TGTGCCAGCAGCACTGGGGAGGCCCAGTACTTC.

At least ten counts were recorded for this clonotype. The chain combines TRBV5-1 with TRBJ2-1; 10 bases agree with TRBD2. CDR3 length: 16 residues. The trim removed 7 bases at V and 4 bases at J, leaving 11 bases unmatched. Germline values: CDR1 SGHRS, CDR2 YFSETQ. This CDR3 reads CASSELAGGQYNEQFF. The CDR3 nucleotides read TGCGCCAGCTCCGAGTTAGCGGGGGGTCAGTACAATGAGCAGTTCTTC.

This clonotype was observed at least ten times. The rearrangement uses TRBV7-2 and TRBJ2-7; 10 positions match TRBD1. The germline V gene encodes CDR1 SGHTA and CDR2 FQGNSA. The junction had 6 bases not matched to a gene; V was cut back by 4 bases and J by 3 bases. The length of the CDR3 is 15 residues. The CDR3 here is CASSSDRGMFYEQYF. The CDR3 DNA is TGTGCCAGCAGCTCGGACAGGGGGATGTTCTACGAGCAGTACTTC. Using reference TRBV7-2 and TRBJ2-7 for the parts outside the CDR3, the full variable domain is GAGVSQSPSNKVTEKGKDVELRCDPISGHTALYWYRQSLGQGLEFLIYFQGNSAPDKSGLPSDRFSAERTGGSVSTLTIQRTQQEDSAVYLCASSSDRGMFYEQYFGPGTRLTVT.

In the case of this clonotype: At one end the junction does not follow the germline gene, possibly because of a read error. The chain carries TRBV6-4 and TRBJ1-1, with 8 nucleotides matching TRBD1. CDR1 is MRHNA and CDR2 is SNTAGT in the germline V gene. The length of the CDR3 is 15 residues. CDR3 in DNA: TGTGCCTGCAGTGACGCCTCAGGGGGCGAGGGTGAAGCTTTCTTT. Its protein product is CACSDASGGEGEAFF.

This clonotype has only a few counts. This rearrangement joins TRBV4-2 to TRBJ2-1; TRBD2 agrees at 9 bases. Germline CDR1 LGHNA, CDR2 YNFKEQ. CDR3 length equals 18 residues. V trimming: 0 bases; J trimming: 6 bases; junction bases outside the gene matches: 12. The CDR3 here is CASSQEPFGGGALNEQFF. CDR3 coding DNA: TGTGCCAGCAGCCAAGAACCCTTTGGCGGGGGGGCCCTCAATGAGCAGTTCTTC.

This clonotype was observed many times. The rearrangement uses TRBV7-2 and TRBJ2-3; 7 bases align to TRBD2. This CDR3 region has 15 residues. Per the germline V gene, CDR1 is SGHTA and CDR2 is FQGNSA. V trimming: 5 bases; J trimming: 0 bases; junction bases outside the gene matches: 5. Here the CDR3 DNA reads TGTGCCAGCAGCGGTAGCGGGCCTAGCACAGATACGCAGTATTTT. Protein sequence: CASSGSGPSTDTQYF.

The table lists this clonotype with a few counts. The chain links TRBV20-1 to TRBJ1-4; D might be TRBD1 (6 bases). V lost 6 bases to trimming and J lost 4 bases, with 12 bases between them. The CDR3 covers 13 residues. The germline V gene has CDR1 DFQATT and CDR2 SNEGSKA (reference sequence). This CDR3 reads CSAIDRRNEKLFF. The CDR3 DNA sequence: TGCAGTGCCATCGACAGGCGTAATGAAAAACTGTTTTTT.

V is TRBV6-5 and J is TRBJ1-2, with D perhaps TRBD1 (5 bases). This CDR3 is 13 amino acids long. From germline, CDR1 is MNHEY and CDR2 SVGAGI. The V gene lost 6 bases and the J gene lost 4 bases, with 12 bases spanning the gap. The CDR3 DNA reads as TGTGCCAGCAGCCTTGAGGGGACCTATGGCTACACCTTC. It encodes CASSLEGTYGYTF.

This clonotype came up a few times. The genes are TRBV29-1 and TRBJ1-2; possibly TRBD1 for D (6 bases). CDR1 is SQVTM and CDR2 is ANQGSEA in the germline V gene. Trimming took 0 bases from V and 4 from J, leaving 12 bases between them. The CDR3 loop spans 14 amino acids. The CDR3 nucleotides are TGCAGCGTTGAAGATAAAAGGGGGGGCTATGGCTACACCTTC. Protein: CSVEDKRGGYGYTF.

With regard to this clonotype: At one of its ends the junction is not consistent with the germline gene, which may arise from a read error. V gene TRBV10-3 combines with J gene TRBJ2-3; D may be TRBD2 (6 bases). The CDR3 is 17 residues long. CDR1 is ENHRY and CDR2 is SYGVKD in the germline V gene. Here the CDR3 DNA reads TGTGCCATCAATGAGGGTGGTGGAGGGACTAGCACAGATACGCAGTATTTT. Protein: CAINEGGGGTSTDTQYF.

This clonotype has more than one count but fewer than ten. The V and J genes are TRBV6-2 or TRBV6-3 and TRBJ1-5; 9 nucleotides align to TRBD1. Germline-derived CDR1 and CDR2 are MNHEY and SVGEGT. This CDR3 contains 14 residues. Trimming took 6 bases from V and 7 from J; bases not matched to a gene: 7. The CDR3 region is CASSGGQGKQPQHF. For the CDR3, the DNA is TGTGCCAGCAGCGGGGGACAGGGAAAACAGCCCCAGCATTTT.

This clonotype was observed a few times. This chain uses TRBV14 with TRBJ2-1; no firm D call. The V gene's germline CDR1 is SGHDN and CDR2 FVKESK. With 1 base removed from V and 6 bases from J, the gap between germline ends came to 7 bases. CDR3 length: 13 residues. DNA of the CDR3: TGTGCCAGCAGCCAAGCGGTCCGCAATGAGCAGTTCTTC. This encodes CASSQAVRNEQFF.

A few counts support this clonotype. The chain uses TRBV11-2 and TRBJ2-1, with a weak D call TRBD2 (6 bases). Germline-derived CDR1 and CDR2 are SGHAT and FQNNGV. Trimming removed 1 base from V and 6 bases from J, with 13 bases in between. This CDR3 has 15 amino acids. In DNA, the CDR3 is TGTGCCAGCAGCTTAGGTGTGACGGGGGTCAATGAGCAGTTCTTC. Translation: CASSLGVTGVNEQFF.

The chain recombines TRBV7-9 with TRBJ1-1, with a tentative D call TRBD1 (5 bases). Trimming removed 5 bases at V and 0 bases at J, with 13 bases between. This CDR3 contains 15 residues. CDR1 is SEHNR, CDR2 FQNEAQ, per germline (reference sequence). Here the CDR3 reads CASSQGAWVNTEAFF. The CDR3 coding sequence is TGTGCCAGCAGCCAAGGGGCGTGGGTGAACACTGAAGCTTTCTTT.

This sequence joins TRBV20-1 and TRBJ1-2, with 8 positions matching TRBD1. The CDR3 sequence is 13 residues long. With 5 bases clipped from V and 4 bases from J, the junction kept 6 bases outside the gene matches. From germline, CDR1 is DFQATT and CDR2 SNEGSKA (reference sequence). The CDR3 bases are TGCAGTGCTCAGGACAGGGAGGGCTATGGCTACACCTTC. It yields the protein CSAQDREGYGYTF.

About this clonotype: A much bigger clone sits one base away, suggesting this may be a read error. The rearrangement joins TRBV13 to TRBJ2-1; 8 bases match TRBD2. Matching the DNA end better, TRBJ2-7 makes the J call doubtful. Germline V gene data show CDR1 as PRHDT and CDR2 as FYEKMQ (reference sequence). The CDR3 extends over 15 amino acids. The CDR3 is CASSIAGSSYNEQYF. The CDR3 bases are TGTGCCAGCAGCATAGCGGGGAGCTCCTACAATGAGCAGTACTTC.

The CDR3 bases are TGTGCCACCAGCAGAGATAAGAAGGCGGGAGGCAATGAGCAGTACTTC. Its protein is CATSRDKKAGGNEQYF. The chain combines TRBV15 with TRBJ2-1; 8 bases align to TRBD2. The DNA end is more similar to TRBJ2-7, so the J call may be wrong. The CDR3 is 16 residues long. Germline loops: CDR1 LNHNV, CDR2 YYDKDF (reference sequence).

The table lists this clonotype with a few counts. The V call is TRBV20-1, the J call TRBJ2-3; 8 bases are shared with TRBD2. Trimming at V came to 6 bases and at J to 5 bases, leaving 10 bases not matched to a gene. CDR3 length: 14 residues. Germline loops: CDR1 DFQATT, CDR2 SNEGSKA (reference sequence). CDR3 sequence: CSARTGGPVDTQYF. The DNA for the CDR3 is TGCAGTGCCCGAACGGGGGGGCCTGTAGATACGCAGTATTTT.

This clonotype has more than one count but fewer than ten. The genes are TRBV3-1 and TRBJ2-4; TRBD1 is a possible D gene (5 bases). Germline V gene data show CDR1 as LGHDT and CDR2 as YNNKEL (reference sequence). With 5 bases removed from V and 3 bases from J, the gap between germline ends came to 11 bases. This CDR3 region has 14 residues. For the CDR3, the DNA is TGTGCCAGCAGCGATCAGGGTGGCAAAAACATTCAGTACTTC. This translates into CASSDQGGKNIQYF.

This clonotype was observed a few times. As DNA, the CDR3 is TGTGCCAGCAGCCCGGACAGTAGCACAGATACGCAGTATTTT. Translation gives CASSPDSSTDTQYF. The V call is TRBV7-7, the J call TRBJ2-3, with D tentatively TRBD1 (6 bases). The CDR3 contains 14 residues. Germline V gene sequence: CDR1 SSHAT, CDR2 FNYEAQ (reference sequence). Trimming removed 5 bases from V and 0 bases from J, with 9 bases in between.

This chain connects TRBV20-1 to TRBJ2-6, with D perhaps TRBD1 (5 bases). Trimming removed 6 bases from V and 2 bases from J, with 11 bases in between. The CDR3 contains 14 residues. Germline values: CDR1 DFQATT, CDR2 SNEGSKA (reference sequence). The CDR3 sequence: CSAGRAAGANVLTF. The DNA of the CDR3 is TGCAGTGCCGGCAGGGCGGCTGGGGCCAACGTCCTGACTTTC.

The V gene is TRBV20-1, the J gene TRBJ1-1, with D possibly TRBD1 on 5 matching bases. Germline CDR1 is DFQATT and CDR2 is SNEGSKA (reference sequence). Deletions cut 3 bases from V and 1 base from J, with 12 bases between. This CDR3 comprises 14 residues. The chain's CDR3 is CSASWSGQNTEAFF. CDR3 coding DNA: TGCAGTGCTAGTTGGTCCGGACAGAACACTGAAGCTTTCTTT.

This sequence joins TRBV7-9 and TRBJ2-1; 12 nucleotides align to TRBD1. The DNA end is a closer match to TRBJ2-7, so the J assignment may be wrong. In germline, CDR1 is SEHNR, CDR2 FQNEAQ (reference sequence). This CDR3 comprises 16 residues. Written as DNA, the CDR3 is TGTGCCAGCAGCTTAGGGGACAGGGGGCGTTACAATGAGCAGTACTTC. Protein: CASSLGDRGRYNEQYF.

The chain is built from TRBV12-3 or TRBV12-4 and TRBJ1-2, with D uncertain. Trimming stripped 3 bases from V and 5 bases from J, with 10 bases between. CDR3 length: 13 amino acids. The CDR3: CASSFSSRYGYTF. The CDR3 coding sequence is TGTGCCAGCAGTTTTAGTTCCCGATATGGCTACACCTTC.

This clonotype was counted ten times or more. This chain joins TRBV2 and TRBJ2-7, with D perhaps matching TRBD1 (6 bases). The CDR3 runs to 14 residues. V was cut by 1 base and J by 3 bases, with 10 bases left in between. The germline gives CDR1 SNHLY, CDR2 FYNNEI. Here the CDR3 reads CASSEVNRDYEQYF. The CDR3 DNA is TGTGCCAGCAGTGAAGTTAACAGGGACTACGAGCAGTACTTC.